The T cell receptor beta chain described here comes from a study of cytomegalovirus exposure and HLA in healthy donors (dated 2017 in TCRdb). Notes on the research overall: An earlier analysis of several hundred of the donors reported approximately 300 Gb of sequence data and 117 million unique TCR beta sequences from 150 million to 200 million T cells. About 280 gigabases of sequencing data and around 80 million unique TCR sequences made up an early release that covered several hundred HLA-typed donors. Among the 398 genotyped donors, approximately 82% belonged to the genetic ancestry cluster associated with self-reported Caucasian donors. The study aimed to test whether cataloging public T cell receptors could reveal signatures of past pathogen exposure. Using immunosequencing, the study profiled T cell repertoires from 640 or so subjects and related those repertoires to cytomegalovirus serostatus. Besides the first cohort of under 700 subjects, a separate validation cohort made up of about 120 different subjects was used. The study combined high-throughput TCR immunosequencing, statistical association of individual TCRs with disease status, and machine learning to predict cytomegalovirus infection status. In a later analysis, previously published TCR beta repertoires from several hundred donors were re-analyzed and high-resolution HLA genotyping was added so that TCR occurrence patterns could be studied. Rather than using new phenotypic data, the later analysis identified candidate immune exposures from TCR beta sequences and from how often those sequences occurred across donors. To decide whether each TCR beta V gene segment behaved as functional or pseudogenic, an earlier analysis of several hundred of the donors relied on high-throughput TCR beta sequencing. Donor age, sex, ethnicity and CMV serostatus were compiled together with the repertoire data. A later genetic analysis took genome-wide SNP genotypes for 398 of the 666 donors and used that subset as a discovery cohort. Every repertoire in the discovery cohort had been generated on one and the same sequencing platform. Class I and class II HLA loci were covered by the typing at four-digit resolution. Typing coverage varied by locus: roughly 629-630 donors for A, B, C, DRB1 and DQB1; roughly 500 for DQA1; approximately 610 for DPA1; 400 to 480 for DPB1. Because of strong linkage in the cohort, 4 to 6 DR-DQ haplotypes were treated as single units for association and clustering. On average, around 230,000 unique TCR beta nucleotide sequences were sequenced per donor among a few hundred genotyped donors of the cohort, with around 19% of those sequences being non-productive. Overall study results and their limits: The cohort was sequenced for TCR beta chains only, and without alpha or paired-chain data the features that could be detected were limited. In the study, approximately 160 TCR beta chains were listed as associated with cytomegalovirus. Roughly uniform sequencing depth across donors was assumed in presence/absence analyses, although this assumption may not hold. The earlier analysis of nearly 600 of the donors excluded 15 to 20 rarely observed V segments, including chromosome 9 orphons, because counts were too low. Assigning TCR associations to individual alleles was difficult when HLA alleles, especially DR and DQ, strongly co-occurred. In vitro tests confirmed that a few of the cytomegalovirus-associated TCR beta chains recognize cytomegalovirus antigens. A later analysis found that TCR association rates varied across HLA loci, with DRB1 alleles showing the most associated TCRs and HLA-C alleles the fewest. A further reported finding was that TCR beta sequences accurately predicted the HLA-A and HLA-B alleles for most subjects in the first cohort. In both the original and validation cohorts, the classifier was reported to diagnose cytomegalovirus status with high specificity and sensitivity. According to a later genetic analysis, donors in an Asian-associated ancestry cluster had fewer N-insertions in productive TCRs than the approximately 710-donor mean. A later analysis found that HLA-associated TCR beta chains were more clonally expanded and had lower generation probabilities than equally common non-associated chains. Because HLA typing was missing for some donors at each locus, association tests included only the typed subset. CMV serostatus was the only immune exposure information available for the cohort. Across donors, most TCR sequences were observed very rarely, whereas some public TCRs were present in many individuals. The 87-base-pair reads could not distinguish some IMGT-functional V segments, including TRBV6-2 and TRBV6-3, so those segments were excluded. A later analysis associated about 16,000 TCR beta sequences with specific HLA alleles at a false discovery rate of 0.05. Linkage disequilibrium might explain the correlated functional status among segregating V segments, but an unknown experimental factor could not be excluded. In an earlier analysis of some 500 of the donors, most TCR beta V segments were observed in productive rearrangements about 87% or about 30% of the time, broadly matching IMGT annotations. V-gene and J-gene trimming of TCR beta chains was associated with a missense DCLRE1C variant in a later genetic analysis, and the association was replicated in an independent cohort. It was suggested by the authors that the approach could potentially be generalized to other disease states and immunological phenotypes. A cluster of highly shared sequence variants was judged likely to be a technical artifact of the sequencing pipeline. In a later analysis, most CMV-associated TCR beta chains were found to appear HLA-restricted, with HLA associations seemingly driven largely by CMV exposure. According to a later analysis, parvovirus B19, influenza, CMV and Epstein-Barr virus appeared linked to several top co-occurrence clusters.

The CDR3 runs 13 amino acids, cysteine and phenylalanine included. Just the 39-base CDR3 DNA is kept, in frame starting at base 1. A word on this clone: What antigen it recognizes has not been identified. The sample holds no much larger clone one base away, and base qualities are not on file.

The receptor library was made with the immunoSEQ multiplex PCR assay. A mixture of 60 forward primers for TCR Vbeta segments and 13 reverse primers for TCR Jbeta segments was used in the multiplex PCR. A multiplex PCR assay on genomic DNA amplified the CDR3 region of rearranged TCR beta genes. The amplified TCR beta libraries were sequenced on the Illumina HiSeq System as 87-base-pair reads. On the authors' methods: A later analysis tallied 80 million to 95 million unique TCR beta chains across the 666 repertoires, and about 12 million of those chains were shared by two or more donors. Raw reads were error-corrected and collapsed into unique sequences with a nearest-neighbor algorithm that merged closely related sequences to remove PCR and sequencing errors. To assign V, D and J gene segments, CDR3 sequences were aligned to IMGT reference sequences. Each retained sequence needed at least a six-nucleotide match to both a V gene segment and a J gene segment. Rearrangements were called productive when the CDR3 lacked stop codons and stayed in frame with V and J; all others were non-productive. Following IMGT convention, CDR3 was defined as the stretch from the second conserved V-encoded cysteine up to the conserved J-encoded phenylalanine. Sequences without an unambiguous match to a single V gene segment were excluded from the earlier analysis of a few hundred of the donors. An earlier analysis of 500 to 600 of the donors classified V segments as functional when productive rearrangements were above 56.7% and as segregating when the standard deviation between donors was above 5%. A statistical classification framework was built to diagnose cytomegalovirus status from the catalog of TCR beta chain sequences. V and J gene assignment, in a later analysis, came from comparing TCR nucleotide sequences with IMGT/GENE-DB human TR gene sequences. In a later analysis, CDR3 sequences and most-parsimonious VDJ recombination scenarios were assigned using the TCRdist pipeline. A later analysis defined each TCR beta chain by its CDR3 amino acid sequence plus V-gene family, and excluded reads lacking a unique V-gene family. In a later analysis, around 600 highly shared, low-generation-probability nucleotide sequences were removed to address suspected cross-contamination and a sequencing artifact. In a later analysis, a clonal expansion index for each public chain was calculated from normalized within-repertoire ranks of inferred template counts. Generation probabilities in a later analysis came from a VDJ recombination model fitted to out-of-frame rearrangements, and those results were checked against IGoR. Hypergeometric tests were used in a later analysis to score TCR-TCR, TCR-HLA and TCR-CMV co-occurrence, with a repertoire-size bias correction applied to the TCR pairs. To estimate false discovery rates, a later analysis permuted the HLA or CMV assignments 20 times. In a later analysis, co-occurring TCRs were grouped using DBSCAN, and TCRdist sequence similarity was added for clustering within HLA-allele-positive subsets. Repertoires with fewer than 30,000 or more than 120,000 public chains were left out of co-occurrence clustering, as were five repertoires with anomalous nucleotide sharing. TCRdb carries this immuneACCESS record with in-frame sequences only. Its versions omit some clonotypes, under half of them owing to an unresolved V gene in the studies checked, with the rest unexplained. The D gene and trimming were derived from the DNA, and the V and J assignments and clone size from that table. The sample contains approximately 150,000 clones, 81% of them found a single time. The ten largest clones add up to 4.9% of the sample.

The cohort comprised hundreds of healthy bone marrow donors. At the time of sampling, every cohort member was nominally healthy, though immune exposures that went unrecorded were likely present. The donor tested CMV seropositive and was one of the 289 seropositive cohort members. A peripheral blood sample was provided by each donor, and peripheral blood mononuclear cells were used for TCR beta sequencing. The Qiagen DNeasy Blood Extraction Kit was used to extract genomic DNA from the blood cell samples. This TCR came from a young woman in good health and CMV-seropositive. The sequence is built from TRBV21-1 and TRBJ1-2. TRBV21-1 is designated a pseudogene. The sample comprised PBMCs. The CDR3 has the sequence CASSNPVAGGYTF. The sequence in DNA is TGTGCCAGCAGCAACCCGGTAGCTGGAGGCTACACCTTC.